This entry lists 21 T cell receptor beta chains sequenced from one sample in a study of beta chain features in type 1 diabetes. The authors reverse transcribed all of the isolated RNA, so sequencing captured expressed TCRB transcripts. This table comes from immunoSEQ multiplex PCR, and its TCRdb copy is limited to in-frame clones, with some not included. The table has some 170,000 clones, 50% to 70% seen once. Their antigens remain unidentified. Study-wide findings and caveats: Among patients with Type 1 diabetes, TCRB CDR3s were moderately but significantly shorter in every one of the four CD4+ subsets.

The sequenced sample consisted of naive CD4+ T cells from blood. The receptors shown here come from a man aged 30 to 39 with type 1 diabetes.

The table lists this clone with a count of one. The gene calls are TRBV5-6 and TRBJ1-1; D is unclear. Germline-derived CDR1 and CDR2 are SGHDT and YYEEEE. The V end lost 3 bases, the J end lost 4 bases, and 10 bases lay between the germline ends. This CDR3 contains 13 residues. CDR3 in DNA: TGTGCCAGCAGCTCCAGGTACACCACTGAAGCTTTCTTT. Translated, it gives CASSSRYTTEAFF.

The J gene is TRBJ2-3, the V gene TRBV29-1; D gene ambiguous. CDR3 length: 14 residues. CDR1 is SQVTM and CDR2 is ANQGSEA in the germline V gene. Trimming shortened V by 3 bases and J by 1 base, and 11 bases separated the two germline ends. This chain's CDR3 is CSVDGMVGTDTQYF. The CDR3 DNA sequence: TGCAGCGTTGACGGAATGGTTGGCACAGATACGCAGTATTTT.

The J gene is TRBJ2-1, the V gene TRBV7-9, with a tentative D call TRBD1 (6 bases). The CDR3 totals 14 residues. The V and J ends lost 3 bases and 6 bases respectively, with 12 bases between them. From germline, CDR1 is SEHNR and CDR2 FQNEAQ (reference sequence). CDR3 in DNA: TGTGCCAGCAGCTTCGCAGGGGCGCTCAATGAGCAGTTCTTC. Translation gives CASSFAGALNEQFF.

The chain couples TRBV12-5 to TRBJ2-5; weak D call: TRBD1 (6 bases). From germline, CDR1 is LGHNT and CDR2 FRNRAP. Deletions cut 2 bases from V and 1 base from J, with 14 bases between. The CDR3 loop spans 16 amino acids. The DNA for the CDR3 is TGTGCTAGTGGTTTGATCTGGGGGCCAGGCCAAGAGACCCAGTACTTC. Amino acid sequence: CASGLIWGPGQETQYF.

This chain joins TRBV4-3 and TRBJ2-6, with D possibly being TRBD1 (6 bases). The V end lost 1 base, the J end lost 3 bases, and 13 bases lay between the germline ends. Germline V gene sequence: CDR1 LGHNA, CDR2 YSLEER. The CDR3 length is 17 residues. The chain's CDR3 is CASSQGYRVNGANVLTF. The CDR3 DNA follows: TGCGCCAGCAGCCAAGGCTACAGGGTAAATGGGGCCAACGTCCTGACTTTC.

In regard to this clone: This specimen includes other DNA sequences encoding the same CDR3. The chain combines TRBV11-2 with TRBJ2-7; D gene uncertain. Germline CDR1 and CDR2: SGHAT and FQNNGV. Trimming took 1 base from V and 4 from J, leaving 5 bases between them. The CDR3 sequence is 12 residues long. The CDR3 sequence: CASSLVGYEQYF. CDR3 DNA: TGTGCCAGCAGCTTAGTGGGGTACGAGCAGTACTTC.

The chain couples TRBV7-9 to TRBJ2-1, with D uncertain. CDR1 is SEHNR, CDR2 FQNEAQ, per germline (reference sequence). Trimming left V 5 bases short and J 8 bases short, with 10 bases between. This CDR3 contains 12 residues. The CDR3 is CASSPHPDEQFF. For the CDR3, the DNA is TGTGCCAGCAGCCCCCACCCCGATGAGCAGTTCTTC. The full variable domain, its missing parts supplied by reference TRBV7-9 and TRBJ2-1, is DTGVSQNPRHKITKRGQNVTFRCDPISEHNRLYWYRQTLGQGPEFLTYFQNEAQLEKSRLLSDRFSAERPKGSFSTLEIQRTEQGDSAMYLCASSPHPDEQFFGPGTRLTVL.

The J gene is TRBJ2-3, the V gene TRBV7-2, with no clear D. There are 14 residues in the CDR3. CDR1 SGHTA and CDR2 FQGNSA come from the germline V gene. Deletions cut 0 bases from V and 2 bases from J, with 6 bases between. CDR3: CASSLAGFTDTQYF. CDR3 sequence (DNA): TGTGCCAGCAGCTTAGCGGGGTTCACAGATACGCAGTATTTT.

The gene calls are TRBV11-2 and TRBJ2-3; D might be TRBD2 (6 bases). V was pared by 6 bases and J by 3 bases, with 13 bases between. The CDR3 covers 14 residues. Germline CDR1 and CDR2: SGHAT and FQNNGV. In DNA, the CDR3 is TGTGCCAGCAGACTAGCCTGGGGGACAGATACGCAGTATTTT. Encoded protein: CASRLAWGTDTQYF. Drawing the rest from reference TRBV11-2 and TRBJ2-3, the complete variable domain is EAGVAQSPRYKIIEKRQSVAFWCNPISGHATLYWYQQILGQGPKLLIQFQNNGVVDDSQLPKDRFSAERLKGVDSTLKIQPAKLEDSAVYLCASRLAWGTDTQYFGPGTRLTVL.

V gene TRBV30 combines with J gene TRBJ1-2; D remains ambiguous. The CDR3 loop spans 14 amino acids. Germline CDR1 reads GTSNPN; CDR2 reads SVGIG (reference sequence). Trimming cost V 2 bases and J 0 bases, with 10 bases left between them. CDR3 coding DNA: TGTGCCTGGAGTCTCGTAGGGACTAACTATGGCTACACCTTC. Its protein product is CAWSLVGTNYGYTF.

This clone came up a few times. The CDR3 loop reads CASSPRISQGDIQYF. In DNA form, the CDR3 reads TGTGCCAGCAGCCCGAGGATTAGCCAAGGAGACATTCAGTACTTC. This chain links TRBV9 with TRBJ2-4, with D uncertain. This CDR3 contains 15 residues. The germline V gene encodes CDR1 SGDLS and CDR2 YYNGEE. V was pared by 4 bases and J by 8 bases, with 19 bases between.

The rearrangement uses TRBV28 and TRBJ2-3; a weak D match, TRBD1 (5 bases). V lost 5 bases, J lost 0 bases, and 21 bases lay in between. The CDR3 sequence is 18 residues long. Germline V lookup: CDR1 MDHEN, CDR2 SYDVKM. CDR3 protein: CASSPAMIGVTSTDTQYF. CDR3 nucleotide sequence: TGTGCCAGCAGTCCCGCGATGATAGGGGTTACTAGCACAGATACGCAGTATTTT.

This clone was recorded a few times. The chain employs TRBV7-9 and TRBJ1-4, with 7 bases lining up with TRBD1. Trimming took 6 bases from V and 5 from J; bases not matched to a gene: 6. The germline V gene has CDR1 SEHNR and CDR2 FQNEAQ (reference sequence). The CDR3 loop spans 14 amino acids. CDR3 region: CASSPGTENEKLFF. CDR3 bases: TGTGCCAGCAGTCCCGGGACAGAAAATGAAAAACTGTTTTTT.

This chain joins TRBV5-1 and TRBJ2-3; D is uncertain. Per germline, CDR1 SGHRS and CDR2 YFSETQ. CDR3 size: 15 residues. Trimming left V 4 bases short and J 0 bases short, with 12 bases between. CDR3 sequence: CASSEVTTSTDTQYF. DNA for the CDR3: TGCGCCAGCAGCGAGGTGACAACTAGCACAGATACGCAGTATTTT.

The chain couples TRBV23-1 to TRBJ2-3, with TRBD1 identical over 10 bases. TRBV23-1 is given ORF status, its function remaining uncertain. This CDR3 is built from 15 residues. J lost 2 bases, V lost 6 bases, and 5 bases had no gene match. CDR3 loop: CASSPGQGPTDTQYF. The CDR3 bases are TGCGCCAGCAGCCCGGGACAGGGGCCCACAGATACGCAGTATTTT.

This clone was picked up one time. This sequence joins TRBV30 and TRBJ1-2; D is uncertain. The CDR3 spans 13 residues. Trimming stripped 2 bases from V and 1 base from J, with 8 bases between. Germline-derived CDR1 and CDR2 are GTSNPN and SVGIG (reference sequence). CDR3 loop: CAWSQHNNYGYTF. The CDR3 coding sequence is TGTGCCTGGAGTCAACACAATAACTATGGCTACACCTTC.

The sample holds one count of this clone. The V call is TRBV20-1, the J call TRBJ2-7; D not certain. The CDR3 sequence is 10 residues long. CDR1 is DFQATT and CDR2 is SNEGSKA in the germline V gene (reference sequence). Deletions cut 7 bases from V and 0 bases from J, with 4 bases between. Here the CDR3 DNA reads TGCAGTGTGACCTCCTACGAGCAGTACTTC. Its protein product is CSVTSYEQYF.

The rearrangement uses TRBV4-3 and TRBJ2-3; maybe TRBD2 (5 bases). Germline loops: CDR1 LGHNA, CDR2 YSLEER. The V end was cut by 2 bases, the J end by 13 bases, with 16 bases between. This CDR3 comprises 13 residues. The CDR3, as DNA: TGCGCCAGCAGCCAAAACCACGGGAAGGTTGAGTATTTT. Residues: CASSQNHGKVEYF.

This clone was detected only a few times. The V call is TRBV29-1, the J call TRBJ2-2; 8 nucleotides agree with TRBD1. Germline lookup yields CDR1 SQVTM and CDR2 ANQGSEA. The CDR3 consists of 14 residues. After removal of 1 base from V and 7 bases from J, the junction contained 5 bases not matched to a gene. CDR3 in DNA: TGCAGCGTTGAAGGACAGGGGTCGATCGGGGAGCTGTTTTTT. As protein: CSVEGQGSIGELFF.

The rearrangement links TRBV28 to TRBJ2-5; perhaps TRBD1 as D (5 bases). The J call is doubtful: the DNA matches TRBJ2-7 better. The CDR3 length is 11 residues. Germline lookup yields CDR1 MDHEN and CDR2 SYDVKM. CDR3 DNA sequence: TGTGCCAGCACGGACAAATACGAGCAGTACTTC. Residues: CASTDKYEQYF.

This clone was observed a few times. The chain is built from TRBV29-1 and TRBJ2-2, with D perhaps matching TRBD1 (5 bases). CDR3 size: 14 residues. The germline V gene encodes CDR1 SQVTM and CDR2 ANQGSEA. The V gene lost 6 bases and the J gene lost 1 base, with 12 bases spanning the gap. The CDR3 protein is CSVQGLENTGELFF. CDR3 DNA sequence: TGCAGCGTCCAGGGTCTAGAGAACACCGGGGAGCTGTTTTTT.